This paragraph reports one T cell receptor beta chain. The antigen it recognizes is unknown. It has no much larger one-base neighbor in the sample; base qualities were not kept. This entry belongs to a study of memory CD4+ T cells and cytomegalovirus serostatus (dated by TCRdb to the late 2010s). Looking at the study overall: The 35 or so healthy Belgian adults in the cohort included 9 who were CMV seropositive and around 25 who were CMV seronegative. To replicate a published TCR-based CMV serostatus classifier, the researchers sequenced the CD4+ memory TCRbeta repertoires of a Belgian cohort whose cytomegalovirus serostatus was known. Study-level results and caveats: On the Belgian cohort, the classifier based on the original framework reached a median bootstrapped AUC of nearly 0.97, with a 95% CI of 0.76-1.00. Among the roughly 160 previously reported CMV-associated TCRbeta sequences, some 62 showed up in the CD4+ memory repertoires, with each one found in between one and five individuals. Only CD4+CD45RO+ memory cells were sequenced, unlike the original study, which covered naive and memory CD4+ and CD8+ populations. For CMV serostatus prediction, a median bootstrapped AUC of 0.95 was reached with the original framework, and a median bootstrapped AUC of approximately 0.89 was reached with a US-trained random forest. The results were interpreted as suggesting that the CMV-associated TCR signature is largely present in the CD4+ memory repertoire.

A FACSAria II was used to sort memory CD4+ T cells, defined as single viable CD3+CD4+CD8-CD45RO+ cells. CMV serostatus was determined using a Roche Elecsys assay that detects serum IgG against CMV pp150, pp28, p38 and p52. After thawing, total CD4+ T cells were enriched by positive selection with CD4 magnetic microbeads. The samples came from a different study that was designed specifically to examine the CD4+ T cell memory repertoire. Following standard operating procedures, peripheral blood mononuclear cells were isolated and cryopreserved, while serum was kept at -80 degrees C. The staining used CD3-PerCP (BW264/56), CD4-APC (RPA-T4), CD45RO-PE (UCHT1) and CD8-Pacific Orange (3B5) antibodies, and Sytox blue was used to exclude non-viable cells. Genomic DNA was extracted from sorted cells with the Quick-DNA Microprep Kit. TCRbeta DNA was amplified with the immunoSEQ hsTCRbeta kit following the manufacturer's protocol. An Illumina MiSeq instrument was used to sequence the TCRbeta libraries. The authors' analysis ran thus. After out-of-frame sequences were removed, 2 million to 2.5 million distinct TCRbeta sequences remained, averaging about 66,813 per individual. Each individual was scored according to the count of roughly 170 previously reported CMV-associated TCRbeta sequences and the total productive distinct TCRbeta count. A beta-binomial model was reimplemented in Python, and scikit-learn random forests with default parameters were trained on data from the US cohort. Classifier performance on the Belgian cohort was summarized as median AUC with percentile confidence intervals over 10,000 bootstrap iterations. The clones in this table, taken by TCRdb from immuneACCESS, are in-frame only. Not every clone is retained; where verified, under half of the shortfall comes from an unresolved V gene, and the cause of the rest is unknown. That table furnishes V, J and clone size, whereas the DNA furnished D and trimming. This sample gives 40,000 to 55,000 clones in total; over 60% of them show up just once. 1.1% to 1.5% of the sample is taken by the ten largest.

Per the germline V gene (reference sequence), SGHNT is the CDR1 and YYREEE is the CDR2. Trimming removed 0 bases from V and 1 base from J, leaving 10 bases between the germline ends. The CDR3 runs 15 amino acids, cysteine and phenylalanine included. Just CDR3 DNA is preserved here, 45 bases in frame from base 1. The sequence was obtained from an adult in good health and CMV-seropositive. Sequencing was done on a sample of memory CD4+ T cells from blood. Recombination joined TRBV5-4 with TRBJ1-1; the D gene assignment is ambiguous. The nucleotide sequence is TGTGCCAGCAGCTTGGCCGGGCAGCCGAACACTGAAGCTTTCTTT. Its protein reads: CASSLAGQPNTEAFF.